Below, one T cell receptor beta chain is given with its context. Its antigen target is currently unknown. The input lacks base qualities; no much larger clone sits a single base away. Libraries were built with the immunoSEQ multiplex PCR assay. The source is immuneACCESS, and TCRdb retained only in-frame sequences with V and J called. Part of the clones is not carried over; for the studies checked, unresolved V genes explain less than half of this, and the remainder is unexplained. The sample records around 50,000 clones, more than 85% of which are singletons. 3% to 5% of the sample rests with the top ten. The data derive from a study of technical replicates of blood from a few donors (TCRdb year 2017). Spanning cysteine to phenylalanine, the CDR3 consists of 12 amino acids. The CDR3 DNA has 36 bases and is translated from base 1. As encoded in the germline V gene, CDR1 is SQVTM while CDR2 is ANQGSEA. The V and J ends are trimmed by 6 bases and 9 bases, leaving 15 bases between them.

The sequencing input was PBMCs. The sequence is built from TRBV29-1 and TRBJ2-1; D gene: possibly TRBD2, on 6 matching bases. The TCR sequence derives from a human donor in good health. Some clones in this sample may be carry-over from other donors' samples. The DNA sequence is given as TGCAGCGTCGTCGGGAGTAGTATTGAGCAGTTCTTC. Translated, this is CSVVGSSIEQFF.